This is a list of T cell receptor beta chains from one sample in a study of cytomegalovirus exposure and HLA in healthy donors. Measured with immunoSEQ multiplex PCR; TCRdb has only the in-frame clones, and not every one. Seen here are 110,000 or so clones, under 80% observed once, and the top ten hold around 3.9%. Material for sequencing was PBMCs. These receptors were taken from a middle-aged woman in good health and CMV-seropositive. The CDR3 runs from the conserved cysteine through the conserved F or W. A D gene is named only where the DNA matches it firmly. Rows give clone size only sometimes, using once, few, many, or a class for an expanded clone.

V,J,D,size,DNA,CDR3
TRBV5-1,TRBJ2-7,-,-,TGCGCCAGCAGCTCAGCTCCGGGAGTGGAGCAGTACTTC,CASSSAPGVEQYF
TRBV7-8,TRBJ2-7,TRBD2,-,TGTGCCAGCAGCTTAATGGCGGGAGTCTACGAGCAGTACTTC,CASSLMAGVYEQYF
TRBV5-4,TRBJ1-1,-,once,TGTGCCAGCAGCCGTACAACCAGGGAAACTGAAGCTTTCTTT,CASSRTTRETEAFF
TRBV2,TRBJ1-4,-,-,TGTGCCAGCAGTGTCGACGGCGGGTATGAAAAACTGTTTTTT,CASSVDGGYEKLFF
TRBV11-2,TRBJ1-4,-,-,TGTGCCAGCAGCTTAGATTTAGGGGGAGTTAGAGAAAAACTGTTTTTT,CASSLDLGGVREKLFF
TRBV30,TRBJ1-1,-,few,TGTGCCTGGATCAAACGGAGCAATCAGAACACTGAAGCTTTCTTT,CAWIKRSNQNTEAFF
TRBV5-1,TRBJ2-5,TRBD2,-,TGCGCCAGCAGCCCGGGAGGGACTCAAAGTCGAGAGACCCAGTACTTC,CASSPGGTQSRETQYF
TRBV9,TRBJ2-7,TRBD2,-,TGTGCCAGCAGCGTAGGGGGAGGGATGTACGAGCAGTACTTC,CASSVGGGMYEQYF
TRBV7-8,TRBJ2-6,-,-,TGTGCCAGCAGCGGCAGACAGAGCTCTGGGGCCAACGTCCTGACTTTC,CASSGRQSSGANVLTF
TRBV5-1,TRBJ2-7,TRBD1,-,TGCGCCAGCAGCCGGGCTGGCGGACAGGGAACCTACGAGCAGTACTTC,CASSRAGGQGTYEQYF
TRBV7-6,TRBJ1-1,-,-,TGTGCCAGCAGCTTAGTTGACAGGACTGAAGCTTTCTTT,CASSLVDRTEAFF
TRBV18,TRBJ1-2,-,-,TGTGCCAGCTCACCGGGTCGGGTAGGGGCGAACTATGGCTACACCTTC,CASSPGRVGANYGYTF
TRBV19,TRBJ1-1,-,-,TGTGCCAGTACCCGTGGGGGGGATGCTTACACTGAAGCTTTCTTT,CASTRGGDAYTEAFF
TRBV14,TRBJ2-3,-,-,TGTGCCAGCAGCCGAAACAGGGCTTTCGCAGATACGCAGTATTTT,CASSRNRAFADTQYF
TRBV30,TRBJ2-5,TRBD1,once,TGTGCCTGGAGTGTGACAGGGTACCAGCAGTACTTC,CAWSVTGYQQYF
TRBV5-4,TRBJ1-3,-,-,TGTGCCAGCAGCACCGGGACTGTGGGAAACACCATATATTTT,CASSTGTVGNTIYF
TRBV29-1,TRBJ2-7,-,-,TGCAGCGTTGAACCCAACTACTGGAGCAGCACTGTATACGAGCAGTACTTC,CSVEPNYWSSTVYEQYF
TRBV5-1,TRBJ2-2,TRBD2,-,TGCGCCAGCAGCTTGGAAAGCGGGATTGGGTCCGGGGAGCTGTTTTTT,CASSLESGIGSGELFF
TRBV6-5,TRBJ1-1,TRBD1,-,TGTGCCAGCAGTCCTTTCGGACAGGGCGAAGCTTTCTTT,CASSPFGQGEAFF